This is a list of T cell receptor beta chains from one sample in a study of graft-versus-host responses after intestinal transplantation. Data came from immunoSEQ multiplex PCR; TCRdb stores just in-frame clones and leaves some out. The sample records roughly 110,000 clones, about nine tenths being singletons. These receptors' targets are unknown. Material: unstimulated CD4+ T cells sorted from spleen or lymph node cells, obtained before transplant. Receptor source: a human donor who was the organ donor for an intestinal transplant. Both conserved end residues are part of each CDR3. The order of the fields is D gene, V gene, clone size, J gene, CDR3 protein, CDR3 DNA. D genes are given only for firm matches. Some rows have no size entry. The others give once, few or many, or a class for an expanded clone.

D gene: NA
V gene: TRBV6-5
clone size: NA
J gene: TRBJ2-2
CDR3 protein: CASFRGSGVSGELFF
CDR3 DNA: TGTGCCAGCTTTCGGGGCAGTGGGGTCTCCGGGGAGCTGTTTTTT

D gene: NA
V gene: TRBV2
clone size: NA
J gene: TRBJ2-1
CDR3 protein: CASSVGTSSYNEQFF
CDR3 DNA: TGTGCCAGCAGTGTTGGGACAAGTTCCTACAATGAGCAGTTCTTC

D gene: NA
V gene: TRBV23-1
clone size: NA
J gene: TRBJ2-1
CDR3 protein: CASSRLNQGFNNEQFF
CDR3 DNA: TGCGCCAGCAGCCGGTTGAACCAGGGGTTCAACAATGAGCAGTTCTTC

D gene: NA
V gene: TRBV10-1
clone size: NA
J gene: TRBJ2-6
CDR3 protein: CASSESIQAGANVLTF
CDR3 DNA: TGCGCCAGCAGTGAGTCAATACAGGCTGGGGCCAACGTCCTGACTTTC

D gene: NA
V gene: TRBV29-1
clone size: NA
J gene: TRBJ2-2
CDR3 protein: CSVEGNTGELFF
CDR3 DNA: TGCAGCGTTGAAGGTAACACCGGGGAGCTGTTTTTT

D gene: TRBD2
V gene: TRBV7-6
clone size: NA
J gene: TRBJ2-5
CDR3 protein: CASSLVAMAGGQETQYF
CDR3 DNA: TGTGCCAGCAGCCTAGTGGCGATGGCGGGAGGGCAGGAGACCCAGTACTTC

D gene: NA
V gene: TRBV5-1
clone size: few
J gene: TRBJ2-7
CDR3 protein: CASSFDYEQYF
CDR3 DNA: TGCGCCAGCAGCTTTGATTACGAGCAGTACTTC

D gene: TRBD1
V gene: TRBV18
clone size: NA
J gene: TRBJ2-2
CDR3 protein: CASSPLGQGRTGELFF
CDR3 DNA: TGTGCCAGCTCACCTCTCGGACAGGGGCGCACCGGGGAGCTGTTTTTT

D gene: TRBD2
V gene: TRBV7-2
clone size: NA
J gene: TRBJ2-3
CDR3 protein: CASSYRTSGADTQYF
CDR3 DNA: TGTGCCAGCAGCTACAGGACTAGCGGGGCAGATACGCAGTATTTT

D gene: NA
V gene: TRBV19
clone size: NA
J gene: TRBJ1-2
CDR3 protein: CASTLRGPSGYTF
CDR3 DNA: TGTGCCAGTACCTTACGAGGGCCGTCGGGCTACACCTTC

D gene: NA
V gene: TRBV5-1
clone size: NA
J gene: TRBJ1-1
CDR3 protein: CASSLGGPDTEAFF
CDR3 DNA: TGCGCCAGCAGCTTGGGGGGGCCGGACACTGAAGCTTTCTTT

D gene: NA
V gene: TRBV2
clone size: once
J gene: TRBJ1-1
CDR3 protein: CASSDPGSDTEAFF
CDR3 DNA: TGTGCCAGCAGTGATCCGGGGTCGGACACTGAAGCTTTCTTT

D gene: TRBD1
V gene: TRBV23-1
clone size: NA
J gene: TRBJ2-5
CDR3 protein: CASLKDRERETQYF
CDR3 DNA: TGCGCCAGCCTTAAAGACAGGGAACGAGAGACCCAGTACTTC

D gene: NA
V gene: TRBV21-1
clone size: few
J gene: TRBJ2-1
CDR3 protein: CAGYTGIECGNEQFF
CDR3 DNA: TGTGCCGGCTATACAGGGATCGAATGCGGGAATGAGCAGTTCTTC

D gene: NA
V gene: TRBV19
clone size: NA
J gene: TRBJ1-1
CDR3 protein: CASSPRNWAANTEAFF
CDR3 DNA: TGTGCCAGTAGCCCTCGGAATTGGGCGGCGAACACTGAAGCTTTCTTT

D gene: NA
V gene: TRBV7-7
clone size: NA
J gene: TRBJ2-5
CDR3 protein: CASSLGLMETQYF
CDR3 DNA: TGTGCCAGCAGCTTAGGGCTAATGGAGACCCAGTACTTC

D gene: NA
V gene: TRBV10-2
clone size: NA
J gene: TRBJ1-6
CDR3 protein: CASRPRTESPLHF
CDR3 DNA: TGCGCCAGCAGACCTAGAACAGAATCACCCCTCCACTTT

D gene: NA
V gene: TRBV4-1
clone size: once
J gene: TRBJ2-3
CDR3 protein: CASSQIGRRRSSTDTQYF
CDR3 DNA: TGCGCCAGCAGCCAAATCGGTCGTCGGCGGAGTAGCACAGATACGCAGTATTTT

D gene: TRBD1
V gene: TRBV28
clone size: NA
J gene: TRBJ1-4
CDR3 protein: CASSNDRATNEKLFF
CDR3 DNA: TGTGCCAGCAGCAATGACAGGGCCACTAATGAAAAACTGTTTTTT

D gene: TRBD1
V gene: TRBV5-1
clone size: NA
J gene: TRBJ2-2
CDR3 protein: CASSLGGAGTGELFF
CDR3 DNA: TGCGCCAGCAGTTTAGGGGGCGCGGGCACCGGGGAGCTGTTTTTT

D gene: NA
V gene: TRBV2
clone size: NA
J gene: TRBJ1-1
CDR3 protein: CASRPSLNTEAFF
CDR3 DNA: TGTGCCAGCAGACCCAGCTTGAACACTGAAGCTTTCTTT

D gene: TRBD1
V gene: TRBV18
clone size: NA
J gene: TRBJ2-5
CDR3 protein: CASSPQGGFETQYF
CDR3 DNA: TGTGCCAGCTCCCCACAGGGGGGCTTCGAGACCCAGTACTTC

D gene: TRBD1
V gene: TRBV18
clone size: NA
J gene: TRBJ2-7
CDR3 protein: CASSPGQGATYEQYF
CDR3 DNA: TGTGCCAGCTCACCCGGACAGGGGGCGACCTACGAGCAGTACTTC

D gene: TRBD1
V gene: TRBV7-3
clone size: NA
J gene: TRBJ2-1
CDR3 protein: CASSSDRENEQFF
CDR3 DNA: TGTGCCAGCAGCTCGGACAGGGAGAATGAGCAGTTCTTC

D gene: NA
V gene: TRBV29-1
clone size: NA
J gene: TRBJ2-2
CDR3 protein: CSVRQQNTGELFF
CDR3 DNA: TGCAGCGTTCGACAGCAGAACACCGGGGAGCTGTTTTTT

D gene: TRBD1
V gene: TRBV6-5
clone size: NA
J gene: TRBJ1-2
CDR3 protein: CASSYGQGAARFAF
CDR3 DNA: TGTGCCAGCAGTTATGGACAGGGGGCCGCGCGGTTCGCCTTC

D gene: TRBD1
V gene: TRBV6-6
clone size: NA
J gene: TRBJ2-7
CDR3 protein: CASSYEGARYEQYF
CDR3 DNA: TGTGCCAGCAGTTACGAGGGGGCCCGCTACGAGCAGTACTTC

D gene: NA
V gene: TRBV11-3
clone size: NA
J gene: TRBJ2-5
CDR3 protein: CASSSTLWVTGETQYF
CDR3 DNA: TGTGCCAGCAGCTCCACACTTTGGGTAACTGGGGAGACCCAGTACTTC

D gene: NA
V gene: TRBV6-1
clone size: NA
J gene: TRBJ1-5
CDR3 protein: CASSDSPYSNQPQHF
CDR3 DNA: TGTGCCAGCAGTGACAGCCCATATAGCAATCAGCCCCAGCATTTT

D gene: NA
V gene: TRBV2
clone size: NA
J gene: TRBJ1-1
CDR3 protein: CASSTRGTNTEAFF
CDR3 DNA: TGTGCCAGCAGCACCCGGGGGACGAACACTGAAGCTTTCTTT

D gene: NA
V gene: TRBV15
clone size: NA
J gene: TRBJ1-3
CDR3 protein: CATSREYTGYDTIYF
CDR3 DNA: TGTGCCACCAGCAGAGAGTATACAGGGTACGACACCATATATTTT